This entry describes one TCR beta chain. This sample was included in a study of T cell changes during pregnancy in multiple sclerosis. CDR1 and CDR2 (germline): MGHRA, YSYEKL. The CDR3 is made up of 16 amino acids. The V end lost 4 bases, the J end lost 6 bases, and 19 bases lay between the germline ends. Measured with immunoSEQ multiplex PCR; TCRdb has only the in-frame clones, and not every one. The sample includes 70,000 to 100,000 clones, roughly 93% of them seen just once. This receptor was taken from a female donor in good health, enrolled as a control in a pregnancy study. This sequence joins TRBV4-1 and TRBJ2-1; a possible D gene is TRBD2 (6 bases). Sample: peripheral blood, taken in the third trimester of pregnancy. The CDR3 protein is CASSPKSWDLTNEQFF. The DNA for the CDR3 is TGCGCCAGCAGCCCCAAAAGCTGGGACTTAACCAATGAGCAGTTCTTC.